One sample yielded the 30 T cell receptor beta chains listed below, sequenced in a study of CD8 T cells in ankylosing spondylitis. A single record per CDR3 protein comes from TCRdb applying MiXCR to the 5' RACE reads. The sample lists 200,000 to 300,000 distinct CDR3 sequences, approximately 24% occurring once. The specimen sequenced was blood, either unsorted or a sorted T cell fraction (not recorded which). The receptors were gathered from a male donor with ankylosing spondylitis or in good health (not recorded which).

This clonotype was detected ten times or more. The chain combines TRBV6-1 with TRBJ2-5; D ambiguous. In germline, CDR1 is MNHNS, CDR2 SASEGT. The CDR3 is 15 residues long. Trimming pared 8 bases from V and 3 bases from J, leaving 19 bases between. The CDR3 protein is CASASGTYNEETQYF. The CDR3 nucleotides are TGTGCCAGCGCCTCGGGCACCTACAACGAAGAGACCCAGTACTTC.

The rearrangement links TRBV10-1 to TRBJ2-1; TRBD2 agrees at 9 bases. CDR3 length: 16 amino acids. Germline CDR1 and CDR2: WNHNN and SYGVQD (reference sequence). V trimming: 4 bases; J trimming: 10 bases; junction bases outside the gene matches: 14. CDR3 region: CASSGLGAGGVSEQFF. The CDR3, as DNA: TGCGCCAGCAGTGGCCTCGGAGCGGGGGGAGTTAGCGAGCAGTTCTTC.

This chain links TRBV20-1 with TRBJ2-5, with D possibly being TRBD2 (6 bases). The germline V gene encodes CDR1 DFQATT and CDR2 SNEGSKA (reference sequence). The CDR3 extends over 15 amino acids. Trimming took 2 bases from V and 4 from J, leaving 17 bases between them. CDR3 loop: CSARNAGLHPETQYF. The DNA for the CDR3 is TGCAGTGCTAGAAATGCGGGACTCCATCCAGAGACCCAGTACTTC.

The gene calls are TRBV7-2 and TRBJ2-1; 7 bases fit TRBD1. Germline V gives CDR1 SGHTA, CDR2 FQGNSA. Losses at the gene ends were 7 bases for V and 3 bases for J; bases not matched to a gene: 6. The CDR3 covers 14 residues. The CDR3 is CASTLDRVYNEQFF. CDR3 nucleotides: TGTGCCAGCACCCTAGACAGGGTCTACAATGAGCAGTTCTTC.

This clonotype has a count of ten or more. This chain uses TRBV12-3 or TRBV12-4 with TRBJ2-7, with D perhaps given as TRBD1 or TRBD2 (5 bases each). Trimming left V 3 bases short and J 3 bases short, with 12 bases between. The CDR3 totals 14 residues. For the CDR3, the DNA is TGTGCCAGCAGTTTGGGGGATGGGGGCTACGAGCAGTACTTC. Its protein is CASSLGDGGYEQYF.

The chain employs TRBV29-1 and TRBJ1-3; D is unresolved. Germline loops: CDR1 SQVTM, CDR2 ANQGSEA. The V gene lost 0 bases and the J gene lost 3 bases, with 9 bases spanning the gap. The CDR3 is 14 amino acids. The CDR3 reads CSVEDPDGGNTIYF. The CDR3 nucleotides read TGCAGCGTTGAAGACCCGGACGGTGGAAACACCATATATTTT. Filled out from reference TRBV29-1 and TRBJ1-3, the complete variable domain reads SAVISQKPSRDICQRGTSLTIQCQVDSQVTMMFWYRQQPGQSLTLIATANQGSEATYESGFVIDKFPISRPNLTFSTLTVSNMSPEDSSIYLCSVEDPDGGNTIYFGEGSWLTVV.

This clonotype was observed a handful of times. This chain joins TRBV29-1 and TRBJ2-1; D is perhaps TRBD1 or TRBD2 (5 bases each). Germline V gene lookup returns CDR1 SQVTM and CDR2 ANQGSEA. This CDR3 has 14 amino acids. The germline V and J ends were trimmed by 6 bases and 6 bases, with 18 bases remaining between them. This CDR3 is CSVGAGLQSNEQFF. The DNA for the CDR3 is TGCAGCGTCGGGGCGGGCCTACAATCCAATGAGCAGTTCTTC.

A remark on this clonotype: The CDR3 does not end in the conserved phenylalanine or tryptophan, so this is likely a read error. The rearrangement joins TRBV20-1 to TRBJ2-3, with 8 bases that match TRBD2. Germline V gene sequence: CDR1 DFQATT, CDR2 SNEGSKA (reference sequence). Losses at the gene ends were 5 bases for V and 4 bases for J; bases not matched to a gene: 11. The CDR3 spans 15 residues. The CDR3 region is CSASPSGGAADTQYL. For the CDR3, the DNA is TGCAGTGCTTCCCCCAGCGGGGGCGCCGCAGATACGCAGTATTTA.

This clonotype was recorded at least ten times. The J gene is TRBJ2-3, the V gene TRBV28; D may be TRBD1 or TRBD2 (5 bases each). Germline V CDR1 and CDR2: MDHEN, SYDVKM. V lost 2 bases and J lost 4, with 22 bases in between. The CDR3 consists of 18 residues. The CDR3 nucleotides read TGTGCCAGCAGTTTAGGGCAGGGAGAGCCCCAGGGCCCAGATACGCAGTATTTT. This translates into CASSLGQGEPQGPDTQYF.

This clonotype was seen at least ten times. This rearrangement joins TRBV20-1 to TRBJ2-7, with TRBD1 matching over 9 bases. The CDR3 has 14 amino acids. V trimming: 3 bases; J trimming: 5 bases; junction bases outside the gene matches: 8. The V gene's germline CDR1 is DFQATT and CDR2 SNEGSKA (reference sequence). CDR3 sequence reads: CSARRTGDFDEQYF. The CDR3 nucleotides read TGCAGTGCTAGGCGGACAGGGGATTTCGACGAGCAGTACTTC.

This clonotype was detected ten times or more. The V call is TRBV3-1, the J call TRBJ2-1, with D hard to call. The CDR3 loop spans 12 amino acids. The V end was cut by 4 bases, the J end by 5 bases, with 6 bases between. Germline V gives CDR1 LGHDT, CDR2 YNNKEL (reference sequence). The DNA of the CDR3 is TGTGCCAGCAGCCTCAACAACAATGAGCAGTTCTTC. Translating it yields CASSLNNNEQFF.

The chain uses TRBV20-1 and TRBJ2-5, with 7 nucleotides matching TRBD2. The CDR3 totals 15 residues. Trimming took 7 bases from V and 1 from J; bases not matched to a gene: 12. The germline gives CDR1 DFQATT, CDR2 SNEGSKA (reference sequence). In DNA, the CDR3 is TGCAGTGGGGTCCAGGACCCGGGGGGCCAAGAGACCCAGTACTTC. Its translation: CSGVQDPGGQETQYF.

This clonotype was detected many times. The CDR3 loop is CASWDSNQPQHF. Written as DNA, the CDR3 is TGTGCCAGCTGGGATAGCAATCAGCCCCAGCATTTT. The chain has TRBV6-5 and TRBJ1-5; D gene uncertain. CDR1 and CDR2 from the germline V gene are MNHEY and SVGAGI. Between the trimmed V and J ends, which lost 8 bases and 0 bases, there was a span of 5 bases. The CDR3 totals 12 residues.

The chain has TRBV5-4 and TRBJ1-5; a weak D match, TRBD1 (6 bases). Germline lookup yields CDR1 SGHNT and CDR2 YYREEE (reference sequence). This CDR3 is built from 13 residues. Trimming took off 7 bases at V and 6 bases at J, with 14 bases between the two ends. Here the CDR3 reads CASRTEIGQPQHF. CDR3 nucleotides: TGTGCCAGCCGGACAGAGATTGGTCAGCCCCAGCATTTT.

This clonotype was picked up many times. V and J are TRBV27 and TRBJ1-5; D remains unclear. CDR3 length: 13 residues. Looked up from germline, CDR1 is MNHEY and CDR2 is SMNVEV (reference sequence). Trimming cost V 3 bases and J 0 bases, with 3 bases left between them. The CDR3 DNA follows: TGTGCCAGCAGTTTCTCTAGCAATCAGCCCCAGCATTTT. Translation: CASSFSSNQPQHF.

The chain combines TRBV20-1 with TRBJ1-2, with TRBD1 matching over 8 bases. V trimming: 0 bases; J trimming: 5 bases; junction bases outside the gene matches: 2. The germline CDR1 and CDR2 sequences are DFQATT and SNEGSKA (reference sequence). This CDR3 contains 13 residues. The CDR3 is CSAREWTGYGYTF. The CDR3 nucleotides read TGCAGTGCTAGAGAGTGGACAGGGTATGGCTACACCTTC.

This clonotype was seen repeatedly, ten times or more. J is TRBJ1-2 and V is TRBV29-1; D is unresolved. Trimming shortened V by 0 bases and J by 0 bases, and 11 bases separated the two germline ends. Germline CDR1 and CDR2: SQVTM and ANQGSEA. The length of the CDR3 is 15 residues. CDR3 DNA: TGCAGCGTTGAAGACACAGTCCTAGCTAACTATGGCTACACCTTC. Protein product: CSVEDTVLANYGYTF.

This clonotype was detected many times. The chain is built from TRBV20-1 and TRBJ1-1; D uncertain. This CDR3 has 14 residues. Germline assignment: CDR1 DFQATT and CDR2 SNEGSKA (reference sequence). V lost 6 bases to trimming and J lost 4 bases, with 18 bases between them. Written as DNA, the CDR3 is TGCAGTGCGTTGTGGCCACAGACTTCCACTGAAGCTTTCTTT. Its translation is CSALWPQTSTEAFF.

The CDR3 DNA follows: TGTGCCAGCAGTCCAACAAGCATGGGGACCGGGGAGCTGTTTTTT. It yields the protein CASSPTSMGTGELFF. V usage is TRBV28 and J usage is TRBJ2-2; no definite D call. Germline CDR1 and CDR2: MDHEN and SYDVKM. With 5 bases removed from V and 5 bases from J, the gap between germline ends came to 15 bases. CDR3 size: 15 residues.

The rearrangement links TRBV20-1 to TRBJ2-4; possibly TRBD2 for D (6 bases). The CDR3 spans 14 residues. The germline gives CDR1 DFQATT, CDR2 SNEGSKA (reference sequence). With 6 bases removed from V and 6 bases from J, the gap between germline ends came to 18 bases. As DNA, the CDR3 is TGCAGTGCCCCCGGGGAAGCGGGTGGAAACATTCAGTACTTC. Residues: CSAPGEAGGNIQYF.

This clonotype was found many times. The gene calls are TRBV4-1 and TRBJ2-1; 13 nucleotides line up with TRBD2. The CDR3 sequence is 19 residues long. V trimming: 4 bases; J trimming: 4 bases; junction bases outside the gene matches: 13. CDR1 is MGHRA, CDR2 YSYEKL, per germline. The CDR3 spells CASSPLAGLAGRVYNEQFF. The CDR3 bases are TGCGCCAGCAGCCCCCTCGCGGGACTAGCGGGGAGGGTGTACAATGAGCAGTTCTTC.

Ten or more counts support this clonotype. This rearrangement joins TRBV20-1 to TRBJ1-2; D uncertain. Germline CDR1 and CDR2: DFQATT and SNEGSKA (reference sequence). CDR3 length: 11 residues. The ends were cut back, 6 bases at V and 5 bases at J, with 10 bases in the middle. This CDR3 reads CSAGRWYGYTF. CDR3 bases: TGCAGTGCGGGGAGATGGTATGGCTACACCTTC.

This clonotype was detected ten times or more. The chain joins TRBV20-1 to TRBJ2-1; weak D call: TRBD2 (6 bases). V lost 8 bases and J lost 6, with 14 bases in between. The CDR3 consists of 12 residues. CDR1 is DFQATT and CDR2 is SNEGSKA in the germline V gene (reference sequence). In nucleotides, the CDR3 is TGCAGTTCCCGGGACTCGACCAATGAGCAGTTCTTC. It codes for CSSRDSTNEQFF.

The chain joins TRBV12-3 or TRBV12-4 to TRBJ1-1; D is ambiguous. This CDR3 has 12 amino acids. V was trimmed by 10 bases and J by 4 bases, leaving 13 bases between them. The CDR3 loop reads CATVNFRTEAFF. In nucleotides, the CDR3 is TGTGCCACGGTAAATTTTCGCACTGAAGCTTTCTTT.

This clonotype has just a few counts. V usage is TRBV12-3 or TRBV12-4 and J usage is TRBJ2-1, with 10 bases fitting TRBD2. The CDR3 is made up of 14 amino acids. J lost 4 bases, V lost 6 bases, and 3 bases had no gene match. This CDR3 is CASRSGGGYNEQFF. CDR3 nucleotides: TGTGCCAGCAGAAGCGGGGGGGGTTACAATGAGCAGTTCTTC.

This clonotype was detected many times. This chain joins TRBV5-4 and TRBJ1-2; 8 bases agree with TRBD1. Losses at the gene ends were 4 bases for V and 3 bases for J; bases not matched to a gene: 14. CDR1 is SGHNT and CDR2 is YYREEE in the germline V gene (reference sequence). This CDR3 spans 17 amino acids. The CDR3 sequence is CASSPSTGATVDYGYTF. Here the CDR3 DNA reads TGTGCCAGCAGCCCATCGACAGGGGCCACTGTAGACTATGGCTACACCTTC.

This clonotype was seen at least ten times. The genes are TRBV12-3 or TRBV12-4 and TRBJ2-2, with D perhaps matching TRBD2 (6 bases). Between the trimmed V and J ends, which lost 5 bases and 6 bases, there was a span of 13 bases. This CDR3 spans 14 amino acids. The CDR3, as DNA: TGTGCCAGCAGTGCCGGGGGTTGGGCCGGGGAGCTGTTTTTT. It specifies CASSAGGWAGELFF.

In its sample, this clonotype was seen a few times. The V and J genes are TRBV20-1 and TRBJ2-3; TRBD1 might be the D (9 bases). This CDR3 has 14 amino acids. Trimming cost V 7 bases and J 10 bases, with 24 bases left between them. Germline lookup yields CDR1 DFQATT and CDR2 SNEGSKA (reference sequence). DNA for the CDR3: TGCAGTGTCGGGGGGGGACAGGGAGGTGGTGCGCAGTATTTT. This codes for CSVGGGQGGGAQYF.

Many counts were recorded for this clonotype. This chain connects TRBV29-1 to TRBJ1-1; D is unclear. The CDR3 contains 16 residues. Trimming pared 0 bases from V and 0 bases from J, leaving 14 bases between. CDR1 is SQVTM and CDR2 is ANQGSEA in the germline V gene. The CDR3 loop is CSVEDSGGTMNTEAFF. The CDR3 DNA reads TGCAGCGTTGAAGATTCCGGAGGAACTATGAACACTGAAGCTTTCTTT. The entire variable domain, with the rest obtained from reference TRBV29-1 and TRBJ1-1, is as follows: SAVISQKPSRDICQRGTSLTIQCQVDSQVTMMFWYRQQPGQSLTLIATANQGSEATYESGFVIDKFPISRPNLTFSTLTVSNMSPEDSSIYLCSVEDSGGTMNTEAFFGQGTRLTVV.

This clonotype was detected many times. The V call is TRBV28, the J call TRBJ2-7; 8 nucleotides agree with TRBD2. This CDR3 spans 15 amino acids. The germline V gene encodes CDR1 MDHEN and CDR2 SYDVKM. The ends lost 7 bases at V and 4 bases at J; junction bases unmatched: 12. The CDR3, as DNA: TGTGCCAGCAAGCCTGCGGGGGGCGTTTCGTACGAGCAGTACTTC. Translated: CASKPAGGVSYEQYF. Together with reference TRBV28 and TRBJ2-7, the CDR3 gives the full variable domain: DVKVTQSSRYLVKRTGEKVFLECVQDMDHENMFWYRQDPGLGLRLIYFSYDVKMKEKGDIPEGYSVSREKKERFSLILESASTNQTSMYLCASKPAGGVSYEQYFGPGTRLTVT.